This T cell receptor beta chain was recovered during a study of blood T cell repertoires in COVID-19. In the study overall: There were acute and convalescent COVID-19 samples, and they came from the United States, Italy and Spain.

CDR1 is SGDLS and CDR2 is YYNGEE in the germline V gene. The length of the CDR3 is 16 residues. V gave up 3 bases and J gave up 1 base, with 13 bases separating them. In the original workflow: Reference gene primer amplification yielded estimated nucleated cell counts. Some clones are missing from TCRdb's copy, which holds only in-frame ones; the method was immunoSEQ multiplex PCR. For V, J and clone size, that table is used; D and trimming come from the DNA. The sample yields about 200,000 clones, around nine tenths seen once. This clonotype originated in a man aged 55 to 69 who had recovered from COVID-19. The specimen sequenced was peripheral blood. V is TRBV9 and J is TRBJ2-2, with D perhaps matching TRBD2 (5 bases). In DNA form, the CDR3 reads TGTGCCAGCAGCGCCGTAGGCGGAGGGAACACCGGGGAGCTGTTTTTT. As protein: CASSAVGGGNTGELFF.